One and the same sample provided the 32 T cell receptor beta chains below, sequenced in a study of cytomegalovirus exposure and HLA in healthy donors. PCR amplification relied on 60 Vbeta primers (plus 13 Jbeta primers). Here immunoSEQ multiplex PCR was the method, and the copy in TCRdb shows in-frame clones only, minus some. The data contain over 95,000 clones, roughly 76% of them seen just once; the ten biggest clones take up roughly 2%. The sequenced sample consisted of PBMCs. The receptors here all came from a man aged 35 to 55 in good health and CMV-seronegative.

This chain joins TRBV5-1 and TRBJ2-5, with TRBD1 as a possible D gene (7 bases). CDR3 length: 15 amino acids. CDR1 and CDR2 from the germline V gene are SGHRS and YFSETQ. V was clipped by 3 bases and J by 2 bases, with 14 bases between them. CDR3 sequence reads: CASSWRGRGQETQYF. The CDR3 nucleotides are TGCGCCAGCAGCTGGAGGGGGCGCGGGCAAGAGACCCAGTACTTC.

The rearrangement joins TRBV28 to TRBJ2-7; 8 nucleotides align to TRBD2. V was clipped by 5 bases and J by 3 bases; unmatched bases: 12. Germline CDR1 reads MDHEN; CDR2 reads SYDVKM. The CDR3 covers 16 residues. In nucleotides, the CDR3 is TGTGCCAGCAGTACCGTCGGTAGCGGGAATGTCTACGAGCAGTACTTC. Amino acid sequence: CASSTVGSGNVYEQYF.

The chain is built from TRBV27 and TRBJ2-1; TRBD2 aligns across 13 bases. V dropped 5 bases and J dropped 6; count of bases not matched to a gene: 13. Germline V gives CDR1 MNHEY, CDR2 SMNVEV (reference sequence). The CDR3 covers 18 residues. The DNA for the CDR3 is TGTGCCAGCAGTCAAACTAGCGGGAGGGCCCAAGGCCGCAATGAGCAGTTCTTC. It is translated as CASSQTSGRAQGRNEQFF.

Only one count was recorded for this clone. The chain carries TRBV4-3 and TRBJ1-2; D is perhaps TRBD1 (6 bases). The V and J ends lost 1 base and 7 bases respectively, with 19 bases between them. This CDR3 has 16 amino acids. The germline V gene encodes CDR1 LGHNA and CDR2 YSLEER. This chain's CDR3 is CASSQVSAGRGGGYTF. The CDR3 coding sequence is TGCGCCAGCAGCCAAGTTAGCGCAGGGCGAGGGGGTGGCTACACCTTC.

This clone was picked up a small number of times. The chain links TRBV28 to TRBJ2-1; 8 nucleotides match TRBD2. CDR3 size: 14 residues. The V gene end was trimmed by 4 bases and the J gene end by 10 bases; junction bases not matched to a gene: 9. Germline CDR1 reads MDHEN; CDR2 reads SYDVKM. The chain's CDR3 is CASSYVTSEGEQFF. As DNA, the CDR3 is TGTGCCAGCAGTTACGTGACTAGCGAAGGGGAGCAGTTCTTC.

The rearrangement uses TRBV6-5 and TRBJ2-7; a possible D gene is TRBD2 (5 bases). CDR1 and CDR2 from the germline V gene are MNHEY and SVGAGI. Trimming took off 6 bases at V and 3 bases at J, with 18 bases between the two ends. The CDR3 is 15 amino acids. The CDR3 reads CASSHGVLGYYEQYF. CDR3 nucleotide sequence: TGTGCCAGCAGCCACGGGGTCCTGGGGTACTACGAGCAGTACTTC.

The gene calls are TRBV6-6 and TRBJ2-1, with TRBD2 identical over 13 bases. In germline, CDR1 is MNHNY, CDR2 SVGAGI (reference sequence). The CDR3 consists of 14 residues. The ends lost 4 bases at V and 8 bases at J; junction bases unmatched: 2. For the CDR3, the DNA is TGTGCCAGCAGTTGGACTAGCGGGAGCGATGAGCAGTTCTTC. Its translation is CASSWTSGSDEQFF.

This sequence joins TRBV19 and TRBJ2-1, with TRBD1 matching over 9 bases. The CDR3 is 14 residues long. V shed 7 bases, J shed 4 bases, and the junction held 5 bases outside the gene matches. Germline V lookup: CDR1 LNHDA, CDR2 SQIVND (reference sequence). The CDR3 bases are TGTGCCAGTACCCGGGACAGGGAATACAATGAGCAGTTCTTC. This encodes CASTRDREYNEQFF.

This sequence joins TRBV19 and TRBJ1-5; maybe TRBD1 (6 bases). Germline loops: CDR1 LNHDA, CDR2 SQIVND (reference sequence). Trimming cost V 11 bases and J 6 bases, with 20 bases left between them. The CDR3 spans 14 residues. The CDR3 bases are TGTGCCTCCCAGGCCGGCAGGGGCGGTCAGCCCCAGCATTTT. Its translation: CASQAGRGGQPQHF.

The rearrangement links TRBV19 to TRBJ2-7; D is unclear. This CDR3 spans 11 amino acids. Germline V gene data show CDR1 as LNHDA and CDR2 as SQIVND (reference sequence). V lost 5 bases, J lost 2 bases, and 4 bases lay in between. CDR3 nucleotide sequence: TGTGCCAGTAGTTCCACCTACGAGCAGTACTTC. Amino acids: CASSSTYEQYF.

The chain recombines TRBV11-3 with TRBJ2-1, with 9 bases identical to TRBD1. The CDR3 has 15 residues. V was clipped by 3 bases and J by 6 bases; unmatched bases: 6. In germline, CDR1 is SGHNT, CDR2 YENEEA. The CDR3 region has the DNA TGTGCCAGCAGCTTCCTGACAGGGGGAGGCAATGAGCAGTTCTTC. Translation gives CASSFLTGGGNEQFF.

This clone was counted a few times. The CDR3 sequence is CASSLNVGSRPGNSPLHF. In DNA form, the CDR3 reads TGTGCCAGCAGCTTAAATGTAGGATCGCGTCCGGGGAATTCACCCCTCCACTTT. The chain is built from TRBV7-2 and TRBJ1-6; no firm D call. The V and J ends lost 2 bases and 7 bases respectively, with 21 bases between them. The CDR3 extends over 18 amino acids. The V gene's germline CDR1 is SGHTA and CDR2 FQGNSA.

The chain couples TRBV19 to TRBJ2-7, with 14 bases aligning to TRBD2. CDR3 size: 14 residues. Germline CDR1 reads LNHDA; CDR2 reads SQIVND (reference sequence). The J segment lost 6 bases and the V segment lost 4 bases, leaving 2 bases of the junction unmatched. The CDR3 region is CASSKGLAGVEQYF. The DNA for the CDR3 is TGTGCCAGTAGTAAGGGACTAGCGGGAGTCGAGCAGTACTTC.

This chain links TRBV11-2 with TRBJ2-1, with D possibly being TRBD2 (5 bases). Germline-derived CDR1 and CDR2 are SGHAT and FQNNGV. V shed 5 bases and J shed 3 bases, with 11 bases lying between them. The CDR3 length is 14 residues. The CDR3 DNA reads TGTGCCAGCAGCCACCGGGGAAACTACAATGAGCAGTTCTTC. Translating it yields CASSHRGNYNEQFF.

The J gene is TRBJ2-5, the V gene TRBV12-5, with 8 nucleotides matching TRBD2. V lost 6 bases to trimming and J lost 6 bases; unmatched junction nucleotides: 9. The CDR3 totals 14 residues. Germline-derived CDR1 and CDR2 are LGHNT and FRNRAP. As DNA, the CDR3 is TGTGCTAGTGGACCAAGCGGGAGTGGGAAGACCCAGTACTTC. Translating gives CASGPSGSGKTQYF.

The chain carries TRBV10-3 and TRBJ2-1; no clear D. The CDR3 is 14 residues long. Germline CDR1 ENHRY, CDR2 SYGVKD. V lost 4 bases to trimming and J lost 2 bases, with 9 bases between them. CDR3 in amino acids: CAISVEPAYNEQFF. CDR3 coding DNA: TGTGCCATCAGTGTAGAACCCGCCTACAATGAGCAGTTCTTC.

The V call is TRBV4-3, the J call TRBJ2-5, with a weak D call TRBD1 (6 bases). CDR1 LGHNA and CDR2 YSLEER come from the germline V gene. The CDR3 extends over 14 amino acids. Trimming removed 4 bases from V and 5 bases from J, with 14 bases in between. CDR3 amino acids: CASSRNTGYETQYF. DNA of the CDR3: TGCGCCAGCAGCCGAAATACAGGGTACGAGACCCAGTACTTC.

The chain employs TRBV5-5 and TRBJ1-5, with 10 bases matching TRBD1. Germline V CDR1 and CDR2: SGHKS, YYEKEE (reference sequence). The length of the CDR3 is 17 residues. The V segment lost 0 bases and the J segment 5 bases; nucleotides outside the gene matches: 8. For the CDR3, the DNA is TGTGCCAGCAGCTTGGGCCCGGACAGGGGGGTAGATCAGCCCCAGCATTTT. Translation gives CASSLGPDRGVDQPQHF.

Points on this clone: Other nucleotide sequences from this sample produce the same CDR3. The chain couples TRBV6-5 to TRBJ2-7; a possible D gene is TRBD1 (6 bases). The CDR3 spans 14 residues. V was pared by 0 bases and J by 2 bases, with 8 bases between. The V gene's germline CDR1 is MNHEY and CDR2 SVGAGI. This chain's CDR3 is CASSYSDRTYEQYF. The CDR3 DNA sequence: TGTGCCAGCAGTTACTCGGACAGAACCTACGAGCAGTACTTC.

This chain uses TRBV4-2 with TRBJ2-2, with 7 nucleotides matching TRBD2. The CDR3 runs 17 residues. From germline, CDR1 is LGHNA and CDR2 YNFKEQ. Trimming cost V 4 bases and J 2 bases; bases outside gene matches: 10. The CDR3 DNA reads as TGTGCCAGCAGCCCTGCAGTGGCGGGAGTTAACACCGGGGAGCTGTTTTTT. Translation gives CASSPAVAGVNTGELFF.

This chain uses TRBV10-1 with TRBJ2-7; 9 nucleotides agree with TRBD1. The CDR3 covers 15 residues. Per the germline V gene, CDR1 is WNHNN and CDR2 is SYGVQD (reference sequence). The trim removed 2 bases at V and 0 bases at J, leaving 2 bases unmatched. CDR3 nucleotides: TGCGCCAGCAGTGAGGGACAGGGGAACTCCTACGAGCAGTACTTC. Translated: CASSEGQGNSYEQYF.

The CDR3 is CASSLITGSGEKLFF. The CDR3 DNA reads TGTGCCAGCAGCCTTATTACAGGGTCCGGTGAAAAACTGTTTTTT. The chain employs TRBV7-2 and TRBJ1-4, with a tentative D call TRBD1 (6 bases). CDR3 length equals 15 residues. Between the trimmed V and J ends, which lost 5 bases and 7 bases, there was a span of 17 bases. From germline, CDR1 is SGHTA and CDR2 FQGNSA.

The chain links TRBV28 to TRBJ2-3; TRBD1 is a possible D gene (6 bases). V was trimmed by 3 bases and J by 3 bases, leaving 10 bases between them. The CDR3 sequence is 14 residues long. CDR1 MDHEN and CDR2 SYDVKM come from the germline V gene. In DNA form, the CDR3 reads TGTGCCAGCAGTTTCCGACAGGAGACAGATACGCAGTATTTT. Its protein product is CASSFRQETDTQYF. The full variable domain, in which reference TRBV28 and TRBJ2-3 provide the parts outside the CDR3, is DVKVTQSSRYLVKRTGEKVFLECVQDMDHENMFWYRQDPGLGLRLIYFSYDVKMKEKGDIPEGYSVSREKKERFSLILESASTNQTSMYLCASSFRQETDTQYFGPGTRLTVL.

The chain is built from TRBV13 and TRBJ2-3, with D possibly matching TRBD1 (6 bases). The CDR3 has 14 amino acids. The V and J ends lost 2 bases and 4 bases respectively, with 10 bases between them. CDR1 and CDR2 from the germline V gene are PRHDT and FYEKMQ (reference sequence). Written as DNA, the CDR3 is TGTGCCAGCAGCTTACGGGACACTTCAGATACGCAGTATTTT. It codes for CASSLRDTSDTQYF.

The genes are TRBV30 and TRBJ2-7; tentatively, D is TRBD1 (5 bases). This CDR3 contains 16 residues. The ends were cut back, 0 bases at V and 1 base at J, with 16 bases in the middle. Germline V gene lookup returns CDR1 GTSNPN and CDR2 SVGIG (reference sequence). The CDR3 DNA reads TGTGCCTGGAGTGTACAGGTAGGCAGACGTTCCTACGAGCAGTACTTC. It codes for CAWSVQVGRRSYEQYF.

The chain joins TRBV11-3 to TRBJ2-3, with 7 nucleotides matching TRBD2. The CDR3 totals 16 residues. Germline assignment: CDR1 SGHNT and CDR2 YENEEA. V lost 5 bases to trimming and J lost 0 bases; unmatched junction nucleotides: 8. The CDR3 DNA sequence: TGTGCCAGCAGCCCCGGGGACTATCTTAGCACAGATACGCAGTATTTT. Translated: CASSPGDYLSTDTQYF.

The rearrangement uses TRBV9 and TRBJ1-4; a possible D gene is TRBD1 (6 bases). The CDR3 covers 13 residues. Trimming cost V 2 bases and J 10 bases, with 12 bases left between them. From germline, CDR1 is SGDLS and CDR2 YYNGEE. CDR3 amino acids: CASSVGDTRKLFF. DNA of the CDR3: TGTGCCAGCAGCGTGGGGGACACAAGAAAACTGTTTTTT.

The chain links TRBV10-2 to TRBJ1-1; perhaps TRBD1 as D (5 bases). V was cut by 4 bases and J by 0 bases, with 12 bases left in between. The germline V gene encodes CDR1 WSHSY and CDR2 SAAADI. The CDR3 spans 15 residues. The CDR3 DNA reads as TGCGCCAGCAGTGGGTGGACACGTGTGAACACTGAAGCTTTCTTT. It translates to CASSGWTRVNTEAFF.

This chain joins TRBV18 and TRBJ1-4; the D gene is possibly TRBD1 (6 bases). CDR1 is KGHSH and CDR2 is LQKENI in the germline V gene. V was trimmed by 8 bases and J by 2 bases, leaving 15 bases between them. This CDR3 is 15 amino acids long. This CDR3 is CASQKPGATNEKLFF. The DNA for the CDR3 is TGTGCCAGCCAAAAACCAGGGGCCACTAATGAAAAACTGTTTTTT.

The CDR3 coding sequence is TGCGCCAGCAGTCAATCGATCCCCGGGACTAGCGGGAGGGCGGGGGGGCACGGGGAGCTGTTTTTT. This encodes CASSQSIPGTSGRAGGHGELFF. The chain couples TRBV23-1 to TRBJ2-2, with 16 nucleotides matching TRBD2. TRBV23-1 counts as an open reading frame of uncertain function. V lost 0 bases, J lost 7 bases, and 17 bases stayed unmatched. This CDR3 spans 22 amino acids.

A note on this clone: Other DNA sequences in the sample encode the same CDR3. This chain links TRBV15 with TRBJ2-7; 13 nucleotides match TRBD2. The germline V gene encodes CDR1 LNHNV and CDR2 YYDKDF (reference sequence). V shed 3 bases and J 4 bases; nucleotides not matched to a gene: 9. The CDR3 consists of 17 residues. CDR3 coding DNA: TGTGCCACCAGCAGGGACCGACTAGCGGGAGGTGGGTACGAGCAGTACTTC. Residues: CATSRDRLAGGGYEQYF.

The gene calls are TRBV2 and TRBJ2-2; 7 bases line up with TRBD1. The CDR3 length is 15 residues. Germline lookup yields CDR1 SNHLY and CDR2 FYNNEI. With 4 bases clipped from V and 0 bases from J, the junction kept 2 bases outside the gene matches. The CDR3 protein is CASSAQGANTGELFF. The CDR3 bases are TGTGCCAGCAGTGCCCAGGGGGCGAACACCGGGGAGCTGTTTTTT.